These 30 T cell receptor beta chains originate from one sample sequenced in a study of beta chain features in type 1 diabetes. Sequencing targeted expressed TCRB transcripts, as all isolated RNA had been reverse transcribed. Generated by immunoSEQ multiplex PCR, the TCRdb table keeps only in-frame clones and is missing some. The table includes around 180,000 clones, roughly 7.1% detected once. Their specific antigens are unknown. General study findings and limits: In all four CD4+ subsets, TCRB CDR3 length was significantly, moderately reduced in type 1 diabetes.

The sequenced material came from central memory CD4+ T cells from blood. These receptors came from a woman in her 40s with type 1 diabetes.

This clone was seen repeatedly, ten times or more. V gene TRBV18 combines with J gene TRBJ2-1; D is unclear. Germline CDR1 reads KGHSH; CDR2 reads LQKENI. The CDR3 is made up of 12 amino acids. V was cut by 3 bases and J by 8 bases, with 8 bases left in between. CDR3 amino acids: CASSPSSDEQFF. Written as DNA, the CDR3 is TGTGCCAGCTCACCTTCATCGGATGAGCAGTTCTTC.

In this sample, this clone turned up many times. This chain uses TRBV19 with TRBJ1-1, with D perhaps TRBD1 (5 bases). Trimming shortened V by 6 bases and J by 5 bases, and 16 bases separated the two germline ends. The CDR3 is made up of 14 amino acids. Germline loops: CDR1 LNHDA, CDR2 SQIVND (reference sequence). The CDR3 region is CASSRDLAATEAFF. For the CDR3, the DNA is TGTGCCAGTAGCCGGGACTTGGCGGCGACTGAAGCTTTCTTT. The complete variable domain, with remaining parts taken from reference TRBV19 and TRBJ1-1, reads DGGITQSPKYLFRKEGQNVTLSCEQNLNHDAMYWYRQDPGQGLRLIYYSQIVNDFQKGDIAEGYSVSREKKESFPLTVTSAQKNPTAFYLCASSRDLAATEAFFGQGTRLTVV.

This clone appeared a few times. This chain links TRBV25-1 with TRBJ2-3; TRBD1 matches at 7 bases. J gave up 2 bases and V 6 bases, and 5 bases lay outside the gene matches. Per germline, CDR1 MGHDK and CDR2 SYGVNS. The CDR3 spans 14 residues. The CDR3 coding sequence is TGTGCCAGCAGCCTGGGACAGAACACAGATACGCAGTATTTT. This encodes CASSLGQNTDTQYF.

This clone was counted only a few times. This chain joins TRBV11-1 and TRBJ2-3; D call uncertain. CDR3 length equals 12 residues. The germline CDR1 and CDR2 sequences are SGHAT and FQDESV (reference sequence). The V gene lost 4 bases and the J gene lost 5 bases, with 7 bases spanning the gap. CDR3 DNA: TGTGCCAGCAGCTCAGATGGAGATACGCAGTATTTT. The encoded protein is CASSSDGDTQYF.

The genes are TRBV4-3 and TRBJ2-1; tentative D call: TRBD2 (6 bases). CDR3 length equals 19 residues. Per germline, CDR1 LGHNA and CDR2 YSLEER. Trimming removed 1 base from V and 2 bases from J, with 21 bases in between. The CDR3 protein is CASSQVSGGIADTYNEQFF. The CDR3 DNA reads TGCGCCAGCAGCCAAGTCAGCGGCGGGATAGCGGACACCTACAATGAGCAGTTCTTC.

The V and J genes are TRBV7-2 and TRBJ2-7, with D possibly TRBD2 on 7 matching bases. Per the germline V gene, CDR1 is SGHTA and CDR2 is FQGNSA. Trimming pared 4 bases from V and 2 bases from J, leaving 12 bases between. CDR3 length: 14 residues. CDR3 region: CASSSPGGPYEQYF. CDR3 nucleotides: TGTGCCAGCAGCTCCCCGGGGGGCCCCTACGAGCAGTACTTC.

V usage is TRBV28 and J usage is TRBJ1-1, with 8 nucleotides matching TRBD1. CDR3 length equals 14 residues. Germline trimming cut 5 bases from V and 11 bases from J; bases unmatched to any gene: 13. The V gene's germline CDR1 is MDHEN and CDR2 SYDVKM. The CDR3, as DNA: TGTGCCAGCAGTACTCCTGGACAGGGTTGGTGGGCTTTCTTT. Protein sequence: CASSTPGQGWWAFF.

The CDR3 DNA sequence: TGTGCCAGCAGTGAAGTTAGCTCTGGGGCCAACGTCCTGACTTTC. This encodes CASSEVSSGANVLTF. The V call is TRBV2, the J call TRBJ2-6; D is undetermined. CDR3 length: 15 amino acids. V dropped 1 base and J dropped 0 bases, with 4 bases sitting between them. Germline CDR1 is SNHLY and CDR2 is FYNNEI.

This clone has only a few counts. The chain carries TRBV6-5 and TRBJ2-5, with D tentatively TRBD2 (5 bases). The CDR3 is 11 residues long. V dropped 7 bases and J dropped 7 bases, with 10 bases sitting between them. Germline CDR1 is MNHEY and CDR2 is SVGAGI. This chain's CDR3 is CASIHRGTQYF. CDR3 nucleotides: TGTGCCAGCATTCACCGGGGGACCCAGTACTTC.

The gene calls are TRBV6-5 and TRBJ1-2; possibly TRBD1 for D (5 bases). This CDR3 is built from 15 residues. The germline V gene has CDR1 MNHEY and CDR2 SVGAGI. V shed 0 bases and J shed 3 bases, with 11 bases lying between them. CDR3: CASSYSGPGHYGYTF. As DNA, the CDR3 is TGTGCCAGCAGTTACTCCGGGCCAGGGCACTATGGCTACACCTTC.

The CDR3 protein is CASSPDGVGGQPQHF. CDR3 DNA: TGTGCCAGCTCACCCGACGGGGTAGGAGGGCAGCCCCAGCATTTT. This rearrangement joins TRBV18 to TRBJ1-5, with no clear D. Trimming removed 3 bases from V and 7 bases from J, with 16 bases in between. Per germline, CDR1 KGHSH and CDR2 LQKENI. The CDR3 contains 15 residues.

CDR3 amino acids: CASSTGDEQYF. CDR3 bases: TGTGCCAGCAGTACAGGGGACGAGCAGTACTTC. J is TRBJ2-7 and V is TRBV5-4; TRBD1 agrees at 7 bases. The CDR3 length is 11 residues. The junction had 1 base not matched to a gene; V was cut back by 5 bases and J by 5 bases. Per germline, CDR1 SGHNT and CDR2 YYREEE (reference sequence).

This rearrangement joins TRBV5-6 to TRBJ2-3; unclear D gene. With 0 bases removed from V and 0 bases from J, the gap between germline ends came to 8 bases. CDR3 length equals 15 residues. Germline values: CDR1 SGHDT, CDR2 YYEEEE. The CDR3 reads CASSLDLTSTDTQYF. CDR3 nucleotide sequence: TGTGCCAGCAGCTTGGATTTGACTAGCACAGATACGCAGTATTTT.

This clone was seen a few times. The chain has TRBV6-6 and TRBJ2-5; the match to TRBD2 covers 10 bases. The CDR3 totals 13 residues. V lost 6 bases, J lost 2 bases, and 0 bases stayed unmatched. The germline V gene encodes CDR1 MNHNY and CDR2 SVGAGI (reference sequence). The CDR3 DNA sequence: TGTGCCAGCAGAGCGGGAGGGCAAGAGACCCAGTACTTC. Residues: CASRAGGQETQYF.

The chain employs TRBV18 and TRBJ2-3; a possible D gene is TRBD2 (6 bases). V was trimmed by 2 bases and J by 2 bases, leaving 11 bases between them. CDR1 and CDR2 from the germline V gene are KGHSH and LQKENI. This CDR3 contains 15 residues. The CDR3 nucleotides read TGTGCCAGCTCACCATTAGCGGCAGACACAGATACGCAGTATTTT. Translated, it gives CASSPLAADTDTQYF.

This sequence joins TRBV4-1 and TRBJ1-4, with a tentative D call TRBD1 (5 bases). Germline V gives CDR1 MGHRA, CDR2 YSYEKL. The CDR3 spans 14 residues. The V end was cut by 4 bases, the J end by 8 bases, with 14 bases between. In DNA, the CDR3 is TGCGCCAGCAGCCCTGGACACCGGGAGGAAAAACTGTTTTTT. Its translation is CASSPGHREEKLFF.

The sample holds a few counts of this clone. The chain carries TRBV6-5 and TRBJ2-3; 8 bases fit TRBD1. In germline, CDR1 is MNHEY, CDR2 SVGAGI. V trimming: 8 bases; J trimming: 6 bases; junction bases outside the gene matches: 7. There are 13 residues in the CDR3. The CDR3 DNA follows: TGTGCCAGCGGCAGGGGGCCATCCGATACGCAGTATTTT. As protein: CASGRGPSDTQYF.

This clone was picked up a small number of times. The chain combines TRBV9 with TRBJ1-2; possibly TRBD1 for D (6 bases). The germline gives CDR1 SGDLS, CDR2 YYNGEE. The germline V and J ends were trimmed by 3 bases and 1 base, with 13 bases remaining between them. The length of the CDR3 is 15 residues. CDR3 bases: TGTGCCAGCAGCGAGAGGACAGATATTAACTATGGCTACACCTTC. Translation: CASSERTDINYGYTF.

The CDR3 region has the DNA TGTGCCAGCAGCACCGGACAGGGGACCGGCTACACCTTC. This gives the protein CASSTGQGTGYTF. The J gene is TRBJ1-2, the V gene TRBV11-2; TRBD1 matches at 9 bases. CDR3 length equals 13 residues. Germline CDR1 SGHAT, CDR2 FQNNGV. Losses at the gene ends were 5 bases for V and 8 bases for J; bases not matched to a gene: 6. The full variable domain, rest sourced from reference TRBV11-2 and TRBJ1-2, is EAGVAQSPRYKIIEKRQSVAFWCNPISGHATLYWYQQILGQGPKLLIQFQNNGVVDDSQLPKDRFSAERLKGVDSTLKIQPAKLEDSAVYLCASSTGQGTGYTFGSGTRLTVV.

This clone has just a few counts. This sequence joins TRBV9 and TRBJ2-1; 8 positions agree with TRBD1. CDR1 SGDLS and CDR2 YYNGEE come from the germline V gene. After removal of 4 bases from V and 3 bases from J, the junction contained 3 bases not matched to a gene. The CDR3 covers 14 residues. CDR3: CASSTGQVYNEQFF. Here the CDR3 DNA reads TGTGCCAGCAGCACGGGACAGGTCTACAATGAGCAGTTCTTC.

This clone was seen a handful of times. This sequence joins TRBV30 and TRBJ2-7; 9 positions match TRBD1. The CDR3 has 15 amino acids. The V gene end was trimmed by 2 bases and the J gene end by 3 bases; junction bases not matched to a gene: 8. The germline gives CDR1 GTSNPN, CDR2 SVGIG (reference sequence). The CDR3 is CAWSNRGTGSYEQYF. The CDR3 DNA sequence: TGTGCCTGGAGTAACCGGGGGACAGGGAGCTACGAGCAGTACTTC. The full variable domain, in which reference TRBV30 and TRBJ2-7 provide the parts outside the CDR3, is SQTIHQWPATLVQPVGSPLSLECTVEGTSNPNLYWYRQAAGRGLQLLFYSVGIGQISSEVPQNLSASRPQDRQFILSSKKLLLSDSGFYLCAWSNRGTGSYEQYFGPGTRLTVT.

In this sample, this clone turned up a few times. The chain links TRBV9 to TRBJ2-2; 10 nucleotides agree with TRBD1. From germline, CDR1 is SGDLS and CDR2 YYNGEE. This CDR3 has 16 amino acids. Unmatched junction bases numbered 2, after V lost 1 base and J lost 2 bases. In DNA form, the CDR3 reads TGTGCCAGCAGCGTACGGACAGGGGGTAACACCGGGGAGCTGTTTTTT. Translation: CASSVRTGGNTGELFF.

V is TRBV28 and J is TRBJ1-1, with 7 bases lining up with TRBD1. The J segment lost 4 bases and the V segment lost 6 bases, leaving 8 bases of the junction unmatched. The V gene's germline CDR1 is MDHEN and CDR2 SYDVKM. CDR3 length: 14 residues. CDR3 residues: CASSPTGPVTEAFF. CDR3 nucleotide sequence: TGTGCCAGCAGCCCGACAGGGCCAGTCACTGAAGCTTTCTTT.

This clone has just a few counts. This sequence joins TRBV13 and TRBJ1-2, with D unclear. The V gene lost 5 bases and the J gene lost 5 bases, with 15 bases spanning the gap. The CDR3 sequence is 14 residues long. The germline V gene has CDR1 PRHDT and CDR2 FYEKMQ (reference sequence). CDR3 sequence reads: CASSPSGGEYGYTF. DNA of the CDR3: TGTGCCAGCAGCCCGTCTGGTGGGGAGTATGGCTACACCTTC.

Points on this clone: Within the sample, other DNA sequences also encode this same CDR3. This rearrangement joins TRBV5-1 to TRBJ2-3; D uncertain. Germline V gives CDR1 SGHRS, CDR2 YFSETQ. The CDR3 has 14 amino acids. Trimming pared 4 bases from V and 3 bases from J, leaving 12 bases between. The CDR3 spells CASSPSGWTDTQYF. The CDR3 coding sequence is TGCGCCAGCAGCCCCTCCGGGTGGACAGATACGCAGTATTTT.

This clone was observed at least ten times. DNA of the CDR3: TGTGCCTGGAGTCGGGCAGGGATGACTGAAGCTTTCTTT. Protein sequence: CAWSRAGMTEAFF. The V gene is TRBV30, the J gene TRBJ1-1; tentatively, D is TRBD1 (5 bases). Germline values: CDR1 GTSNPN, CDR2 SVGIG (reference sequence). The V and J ends lost 2 bases and 5 bases respectively, with 12 bases between them. The CDR3 totals 13 residues.

This chain connects TRBV5-4 to TRBJ2-7; a weak D match, TRBD2 (6 bases). Between the trimmed V and J ends, which lost 1 base and 7 bases, there was a span of 9 bases. The length of the CDR3 is 12 residues. Per germline, CDR1 SGHNT and CDR2 YYREEE (reference sequence). The DNA for the CDR3 is TGTGCCAGCAGCTTGACAGGAGGGGAGCAGTACTTC. It is translated as CASSLTGGEQYF. The complete variable domain, with remaining parts taken from reference TRBV5-4 and TRBJ2-7, reads ETGVTQSPTHLIKTRGQQVTLRCSSQSGHNTVSWYQQALGQGPQFIFQYYREEENGRGNFPPRFSGLQFPNYSSELNVNALELDDSALYLCASSLTGGEQYFGPGTRLTVT.

The rearrangement joins TRBV5-4 to TRBJ2-7; TRBD1 is a possible D gene (6 bases). V dropped 4 bases and J dropped 1 base, with 18 bases sitting between them. The germline CDR1 and CDR2 sequences are SGHNT and YYREEE (reference sequence). The CDR3 is made up of 16 amino acids. The CDR3 sequence: CASSAGKDRNSYEQYF. The CDR3 nucleotides are TGTGCCAGCAGCGCCGGCAAGGACAGAAATTCCTACGAGCAGTACTTC.

The sample holds a few counts of this clone. In the same sample, other DNA sequences code for this CDR3. V is TRBV7-9 and J is TRBJ2-2; D might be TRBD2 (7 bases). Trimming stripped 1 base from V and 4 bases from J, with 13 bases between. CDR3 length: 16 amino acids. Germline assignment: CDR1 SEHNR and CDR2 FQNEAQ (reference sequence). The chain's CDR3 is CASSLVGGALTGELFF. CDR3 in DNA: TGTGCCAGCAGCTTAGTTGGGGGGGCGCTCACCGGGGAGCTGTTTTTT. The whole variable domain, filled in from reference TRBV7-9 and TRBJ2-2, reads DTGVSQNPRHKITKRGQNVTFRCDPISEHNRLYWYRQTLGQGPEFLTYFQNEAQLEKSRLLSDRFSAERPKGSFSTLEIQRTEQGDSAMYLCASSLVGGALTGELFFGEGSRLTVL.

Only a few counts were recorded for this clone. The rearrangement links TRBV7-8 to TRBJ2-2; D is undetermined. The CDR3 consists of 14 residues. CDR1 SGHVS and CDR2 FQNEAQ come from the germline V gene. V shed 1 base and J shed 4 bases, with 7 bases lying between them. This CDR3 is CASSLVSRTGELFF. DNA of the CDR3: TGTGCCAGCAGCTTAGTCAGTCGCACCGGGGAGCTGTTTTTT.